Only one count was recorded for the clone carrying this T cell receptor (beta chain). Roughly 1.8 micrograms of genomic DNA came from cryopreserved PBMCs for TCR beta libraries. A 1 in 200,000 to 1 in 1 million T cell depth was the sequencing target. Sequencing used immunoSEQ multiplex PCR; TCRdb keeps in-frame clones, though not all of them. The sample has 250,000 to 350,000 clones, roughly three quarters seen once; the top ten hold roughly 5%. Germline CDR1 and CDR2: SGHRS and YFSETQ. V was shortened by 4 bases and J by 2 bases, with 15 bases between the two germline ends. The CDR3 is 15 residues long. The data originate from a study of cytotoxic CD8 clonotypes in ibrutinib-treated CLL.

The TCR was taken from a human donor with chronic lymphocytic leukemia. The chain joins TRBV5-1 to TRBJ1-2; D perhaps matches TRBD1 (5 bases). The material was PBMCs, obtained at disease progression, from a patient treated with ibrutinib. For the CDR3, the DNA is TGCGCCAGCAGCACTAACCCTGGGGCCAACTATGGCTACACCTTC. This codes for CASSTNPGANYGYTF.